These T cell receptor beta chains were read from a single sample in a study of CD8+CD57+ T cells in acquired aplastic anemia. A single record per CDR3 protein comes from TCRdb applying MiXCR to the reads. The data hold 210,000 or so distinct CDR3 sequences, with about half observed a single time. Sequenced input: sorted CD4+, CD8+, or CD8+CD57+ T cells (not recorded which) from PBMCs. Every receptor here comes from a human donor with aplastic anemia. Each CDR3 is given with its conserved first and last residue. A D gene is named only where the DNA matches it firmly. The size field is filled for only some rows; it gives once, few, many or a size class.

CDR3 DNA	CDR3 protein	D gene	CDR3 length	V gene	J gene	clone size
TGTGCCAGCAGCTCGAGCGGGGGCTACAACGATGAGCAGTTCTTC	CASSSSGGYNDEQFF	TRBD2	15	TRBV5-4	TRBJ2-1	-
TGCAGTGCTAGAAACCCGGGACAGGGGACCCACGAGCAGTACTTC	CSARNPGQGTHEQYF	TRBD1	15	TRBV20-1	TRBJ2-7	few
TGTGCCATCAGTGAAGGACAGGGGAGAGAGACCCAGTACTTC	CAISEGQGRETQYF	TRBD1	14	TRBV10-3	TRBJ2-5	many
TGTGCCAGCAGTTACTCGTCACGGGGGTACGAGCAGTACTTC	CASSYSSRGYEQYF	-	14	TRBV6-5	TRBJ2-7	many
TGTGCCAGCAGCCCCCCGGCTGGGGAGACCCAGTACTTC	CASSPPAGETQYF	-	13	TRBV7-3	TRBJ2-5	-
TGTGCCAGCGGCAACCTAGCACAGGACTACGAGCAGTACTTC	CASGNLAQDYEQYF	-	14	TRBV11-3	TRBJ2-7	-
TGTGCCAGTAGTATAGGACGTGGGCAGGGGGAAGATACGCAGTATTTT	CASSIGRGQGEDTQYF	TRBD1	16	TRBV19	TRBJ2-3	-
TGTGCCAGCAGCCCCAGGACAGGGTTCCAGAACATTCAGTACTTC	CASSPRTGFQNIQYF	TRBD1	15	TRBV7-2	TRBJ2-4	-
TGCAGTGCTACCCTACAGGGTCCTCGCCGGGATGGCTACACCTTC	CSATLQGPRRDGYTF	-	15	TRBV20-1	TRBJ1-2	many
TGCGCCAGCAGCCAAAATGGGCCCCAACTGTTCTTC	CASSQNGPQLFF	-	12	TRBV4-1	TRBJ2-1	-